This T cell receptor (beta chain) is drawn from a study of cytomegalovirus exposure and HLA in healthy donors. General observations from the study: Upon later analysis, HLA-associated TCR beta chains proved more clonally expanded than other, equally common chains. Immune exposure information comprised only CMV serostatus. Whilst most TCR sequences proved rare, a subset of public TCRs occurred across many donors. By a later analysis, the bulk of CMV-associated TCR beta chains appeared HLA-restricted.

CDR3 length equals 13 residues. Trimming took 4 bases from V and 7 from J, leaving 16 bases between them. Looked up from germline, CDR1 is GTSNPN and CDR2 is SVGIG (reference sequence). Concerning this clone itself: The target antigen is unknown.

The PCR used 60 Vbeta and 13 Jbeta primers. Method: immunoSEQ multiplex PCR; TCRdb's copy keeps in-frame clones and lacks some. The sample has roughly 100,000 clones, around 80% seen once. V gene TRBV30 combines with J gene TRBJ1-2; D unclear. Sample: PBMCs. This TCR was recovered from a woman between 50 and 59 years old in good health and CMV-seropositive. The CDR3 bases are TGTGCCTGGAACTCGATCAATCTCGGTGGCTACACCTTC. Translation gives CAWNSINLGGYTF.